This T cell receptor (beta chain) stems from a study of blood T cell repertoires in COVID-19. Study-level background: The origin of the acute and convalescent COVID-19 samples was the United States, Italy and Spain. T cells, B-cell-depleted T cells, or PBMCs provided the cDNA or gDNA that served as material.

Produced via immunoSEQ multiplex PCR; TCRdb's table is partial and in-frame only. The table lists a few hundred thousand clones, around 84% of them singletons. The TCR sequence derives from a human donor in a cohort sampled during active COVID-19. Sequencing input: peripheral blood.

DNA of the CDR3: TGTGCCAGCAGCTTAGCACTAGCGATTTTGTACGAGCAGTACTTC. Translated: CASSLALAILYEQYF. The chain employs TRBV7-2 and TRBJ2-7, with 7 nucleotides matching TRBD2. Germline loops: CDR1 SGHTA, CDR2 FQGNSA. V gave up 0 bases and J gave up 4 bases; unmatched junction bases: 6. The CDR3 covers 15 residues.